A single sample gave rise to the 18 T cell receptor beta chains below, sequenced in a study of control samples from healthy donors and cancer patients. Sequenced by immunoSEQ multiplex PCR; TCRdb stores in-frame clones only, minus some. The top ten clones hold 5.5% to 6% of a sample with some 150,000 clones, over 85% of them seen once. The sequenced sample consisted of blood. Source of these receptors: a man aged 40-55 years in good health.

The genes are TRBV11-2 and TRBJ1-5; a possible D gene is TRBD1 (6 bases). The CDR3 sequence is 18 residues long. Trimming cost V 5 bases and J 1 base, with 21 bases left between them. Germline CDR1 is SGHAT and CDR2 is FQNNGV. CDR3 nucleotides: TGTGCCAGCAGCCCAGCGTTTAGGGGGACGAGGAGCAATCAGCCCCAGCATTTT. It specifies CASSPAFRGTRSNQPQHF.

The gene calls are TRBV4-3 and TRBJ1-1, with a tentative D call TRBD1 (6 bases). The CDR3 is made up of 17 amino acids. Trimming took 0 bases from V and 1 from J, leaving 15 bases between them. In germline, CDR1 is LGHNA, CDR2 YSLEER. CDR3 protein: CASSQEGGDTSNTEAFF. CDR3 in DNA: TGCGCCAGCAGCCAAGAGGGGGGGGACACCTCGAACACTGAAGCTTTCTTT.

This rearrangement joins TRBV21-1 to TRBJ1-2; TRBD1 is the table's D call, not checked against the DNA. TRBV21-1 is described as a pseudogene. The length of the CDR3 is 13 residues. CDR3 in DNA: TGTGCCCACCCGACAGGCTTATCTTATGGCTACACCTTC. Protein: CAHPTGLSYGYTF.

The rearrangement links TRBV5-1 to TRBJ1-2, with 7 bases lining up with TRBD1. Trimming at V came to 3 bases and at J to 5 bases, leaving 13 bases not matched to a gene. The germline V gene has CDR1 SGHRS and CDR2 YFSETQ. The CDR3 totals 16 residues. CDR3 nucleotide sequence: TGCGCCAGCAGCTGGGGGGAACCTCGGGACAGTTATGGCTACACCTTC. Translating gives CASSWGEPRDSYGYTF.

The CDR3 DNA reads as TGTGCCAGCAGCTTAGCCACCCGCAATCGGGCTTTCTTT. It is translated as CASSLATRNRAFF. This chain joins TRBV7-9 and TRBJ1-1; no clear D gene. There are 13 residues in the CDR3. Per germline, CDR1 SEHNR and CDR2 FQNEAQ (reference sequence). V was trimmed by 0 bases and J by 11 bases, leaving 13 bases between them.

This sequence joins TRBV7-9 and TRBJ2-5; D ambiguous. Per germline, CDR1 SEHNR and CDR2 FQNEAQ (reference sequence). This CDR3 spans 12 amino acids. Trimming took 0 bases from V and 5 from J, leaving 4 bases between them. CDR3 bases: TGTGCCAGCAGCTTAGCGAGGGAGACCCAGTACTTC. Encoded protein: CASSLARETQYF.

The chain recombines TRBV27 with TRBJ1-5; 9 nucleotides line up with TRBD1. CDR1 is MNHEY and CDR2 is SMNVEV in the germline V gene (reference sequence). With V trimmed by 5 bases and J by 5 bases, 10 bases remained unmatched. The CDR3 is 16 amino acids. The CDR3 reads CASSDRGQGGDQPQHF. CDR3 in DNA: TGTGCCAGCAGTGATAGGGGACAGGGTGGGGATCAGCCCCAGCATTTT.

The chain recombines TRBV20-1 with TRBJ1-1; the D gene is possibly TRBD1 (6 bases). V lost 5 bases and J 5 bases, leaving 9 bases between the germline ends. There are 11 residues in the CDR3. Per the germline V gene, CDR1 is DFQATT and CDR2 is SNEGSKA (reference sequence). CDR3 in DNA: TGCAGTGCTCCAGGGGCGACTGAAGCTTTCTTT. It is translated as CSAPGATEAFF.

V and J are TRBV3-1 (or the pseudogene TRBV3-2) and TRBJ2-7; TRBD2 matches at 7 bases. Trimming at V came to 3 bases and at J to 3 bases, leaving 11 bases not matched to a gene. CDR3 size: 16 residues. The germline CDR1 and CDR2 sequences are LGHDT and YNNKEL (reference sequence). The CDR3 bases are TGTGCCAGCAGCCATGACCCAGGGACGGGAGGCTACGAGCAGTACTTC. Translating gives CASSHDPGTGGYEQYF.

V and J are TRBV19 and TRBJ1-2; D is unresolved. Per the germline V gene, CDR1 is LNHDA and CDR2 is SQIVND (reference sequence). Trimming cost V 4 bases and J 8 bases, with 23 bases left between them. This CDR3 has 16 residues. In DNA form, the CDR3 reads TGTGCCAGTAGTAAAAACTTTGCTGGAACTACTAGGGGCTACACCTTC. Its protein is CASSKNFAGTTRGYTF.

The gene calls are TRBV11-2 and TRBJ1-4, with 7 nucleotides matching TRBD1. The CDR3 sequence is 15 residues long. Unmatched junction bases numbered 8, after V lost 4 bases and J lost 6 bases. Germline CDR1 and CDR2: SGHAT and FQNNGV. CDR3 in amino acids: CASSSRGLRDEKLFF. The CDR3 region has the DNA TGTGCCAGCAGCTCCAGGGGGTTGAGGGATGAAAAACTGTTTTTT.

CDR3 region: CASSPLPGTVYGYTF. The CDR3 DNA sequence: TGTGCCAGCTCACCACTCCCCGGGACAGTTTATGGCTACACCTTC. The chain recombines TRBV18 with TRBJ1-2; TRBD1 agrees at 7 bases. The ends lost 1 base at V and 5 bases at J; junction bases unmatched: 7. Germline V gives CDR1 KGHSH, CDR2 LQKENI. The CDR3 has 15 amino acids.

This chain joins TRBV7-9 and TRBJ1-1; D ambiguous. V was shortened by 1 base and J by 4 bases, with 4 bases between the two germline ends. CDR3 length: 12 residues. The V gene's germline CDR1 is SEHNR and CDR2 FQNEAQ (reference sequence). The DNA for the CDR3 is TGTGCCAGCAGCTTAGATAGCACTGAAGCTTTCTTT. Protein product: CASSLDSTEAFF.

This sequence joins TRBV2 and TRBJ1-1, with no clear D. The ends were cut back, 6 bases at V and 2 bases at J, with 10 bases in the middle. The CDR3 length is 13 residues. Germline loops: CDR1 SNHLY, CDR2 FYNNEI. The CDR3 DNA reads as TGTGCCAGCAGAAGAATAGTAAACACTGAAGCTTTCTTT. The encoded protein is CASRRIVNTEAFF. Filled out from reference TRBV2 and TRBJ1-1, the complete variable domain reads EPEVTQTPSHQVTQMGQEVILRCVPISNHLYFYWYRQILGQKVEFLVSFYNNEISEKSEIFDDQFSVERPDGSNFTLKIRSTKLEDSAMYFCASRRIVNTEAFFGQGTRLTVV.

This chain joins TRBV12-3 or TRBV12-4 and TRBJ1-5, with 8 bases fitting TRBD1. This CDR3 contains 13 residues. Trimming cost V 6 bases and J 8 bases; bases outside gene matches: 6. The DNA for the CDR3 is TGTGCCAGCAGCAGGACAGGGCTTGAGCCCCAGCATTTT. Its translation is CASSRTGLEPQHF.

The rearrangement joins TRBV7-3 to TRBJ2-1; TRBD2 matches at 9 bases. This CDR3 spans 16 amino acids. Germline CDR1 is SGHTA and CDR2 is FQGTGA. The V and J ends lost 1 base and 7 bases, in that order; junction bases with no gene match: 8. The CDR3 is CASSLNPRGGMNEQFF. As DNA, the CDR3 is TGTGCCAGCAGCTTAAACCCGCGGGGGGGCATGAATGAGCAGTTCTTC. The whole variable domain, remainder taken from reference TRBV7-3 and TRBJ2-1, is GAGVSQTPSNKVTEKGKYVELRCDPISGHTALYWYRQSLGQGPEFLIYFQGTGAADDSGLPNDRFFAVRPEGSVSTLKIQRTERGDSAVYLCASSLNPRGGMNEQFFGPGTRLTVL.

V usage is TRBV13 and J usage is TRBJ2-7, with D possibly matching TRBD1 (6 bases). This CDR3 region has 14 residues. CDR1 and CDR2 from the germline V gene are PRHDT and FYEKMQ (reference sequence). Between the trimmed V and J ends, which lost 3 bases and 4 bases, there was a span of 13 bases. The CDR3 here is CASSFSRGPYEQYF. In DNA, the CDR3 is TGTGCCAGCAGCTTCTCCAGGGGACCATACGAGCAGTACTTC.

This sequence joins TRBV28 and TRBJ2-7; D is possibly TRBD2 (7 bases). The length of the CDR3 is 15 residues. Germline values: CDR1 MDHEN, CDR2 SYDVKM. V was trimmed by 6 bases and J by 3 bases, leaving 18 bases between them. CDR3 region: CASSFGGTNGYEQYF. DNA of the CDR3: TGTGCCAGCAGCTTCGGGGGGACAAACGGCTACGAGCAGTACTTC.